The rows below give T cell receptor beta chains drawn from one sample of a study of cytomegalovirus exposure and HLA in healthy donors. Clones were sequenced by immunoSEQ multiplex PCR, and TCRdb holds only the in-frame ones, with some missing. The sample includes around 64,000 clones, approximately 60% of them seen just once. The specimen was PBMCs. All receptors derive from a woman aged 45-60 years in good health and CMV-seronegative. Both conserved end residues are part of each CDR3. The order of the fields is J gene, V gene, clone size, D gene, CDR3 protein, CDR3 DNA. D genes are given only for firm matches. Where a row states a size, it is once, few, many or the class of an expanded clone; other rows omit it.

J gene: TRBJ1-4
V gene: TRBV28
clone size: NA
D gene: NA
CDR3 protein: CASSSGMRNNEKLFF
CDR3 DNA: TGTGCCAGCAGTTCAGGGATGCGGAATAATGAAAAACTGTTTTTT

J gene: TRBJ2-7
V gene: TRBV5-6
clone size: NA
D gene: NA
CDR3 protein: CASSATETIYEQYF
CDR3 DNA: TGTGCCAGCAGCGCGACAGAAACAATCTACGAGCAGTACTTC

J gene: TRBJ2-1
V gene: TRBV28
clone size: NA
D gene: TRBD2
CDR3 protein: CASSLERTSGAYNEQFF
CDR3 DNA: TGTGCCAGCAGTTTAGAAAGGACTAGCGGAGCCTACAATGAGCAGTTCTTC

J gene: TRBJ1-1
V gene: TRBV6-6
clone size: few
D gene: NA
CDR3 protein: CASIGGLTEAFF
CDR3 DNA: TGTGCCAGCATCGGGGGGCTCACTGAAGCTTTCTTT

J gene: TRBJ2-5
V gene: TRBV5-5
clone size: NA
D gene: TRBD1
CDR3 protein: CASSPDRPGTQYF
CDR3 DNA: TGTGCCAGCAGCCCGGACAGGCCCGGGACCCAGTACTTC

J gene: TRBJ1-4
V gene: TRBV5-1
clone size: NA
D gene: TRBD1
CDR3 protein: CASSAGGQGHEKLFF
CDR3 DNA: TGCGCCAGCAGCGCCGGGGGACAGGGACATGAAAAACTGTTTTTT

J gene: TRBJ2-7
V gene: TRBV5-1
clone size: NA
D gene: TRBD2
CDR3 protein: CASSLGAGGPDEQYF
CDR3 DNA: TGCGCCAGCAGCTTGGGGGCGGGAGGGCCGGACGAGCAGTACTTC

J gene: TRBJ1-3
V gene: TRBV30
clone size: NA
D gene: NA
CDR3 protein: CAWGFVGVLSRNTIYF
CDR3 DNA: TGTGCCTGGGGCTTTGTCGGGGTGTTGTCGCGTAACACCATATATTTT

J gene: TRBJ1-1
V gene: TRBV10-1
clone size: NA
D gene: NA
CDR3 protein: CASSPAGYTEAFF
CDR3 DNA: TGCGCCAGCAGTCCCGCAGGGTATACTGAAGCTTTCTTT

J gene: TRBJ1-1
V gene: TRBV5-1
clone size: NA
D gene: NA
CDR3 protein: CASSLNQNTEAFF
CDR3 DNA: TGCGCCAGCAGCTTGAATCAGAACACTGAAGCTTTCTTT

J gene: TRBJ2-6
V gene: TRBV4-2
clone size: NA
D gene: TRBD1
CDR3 protein: CASSQEGTGTGANVLTF
CDR3 DNA: TGTGCCAGCAGCCAAGAAGGGACAGGGACTGGGGCCAACGTCCTGACTTTC

J gene: TRBJ2-2
V gene: TRBV30
clone size: NA
D gene: TRBD2
CDR3 protein: CAWRTSGTGELFF
CDR3 DNA: TGTGCCTGGAGGACTAGCGGCACCGGGGAGCTGTTTTTT

J gene: TRBJ2-1
V gene: TRBV15
clone size: NA
D gene: NA
CDR3 protein: CATSSPKGDNEQFF
CDR3 DNA: TGTGCCACCAGCAGCCCGAAAGGGGACAATGAGCAGTTCTTC

J gene: TRBJ2-5
V gene: TRBV7-3
clone size: once
D gene: TRBD2
CDR3 protein: CASSRTSRLAGDQETQYF
CDR3 DNA: TGTGCCAGCAGCCGGACGTCTCGACTAGCGGGAGACCAAGAGACCCAGTACTTC

J gene: TRBJ1-2
V gene: TRBV30
clone size: NA
D gene: NA
CDR3 protein: CAWKSGGRIDGYTF
CDR3 DNA: TGTGCCTGGAAAAGTGGGGGCCGTATCGATGGCTACACCTTC

J gene: TRBJ1-2
V gene: TRBV15
clone size: NA
D gene: TRBD1
CDR3 protein: CATSWGQGNGYTF
CDR3 DNA: TGTGCCACCAGCTGGGGACAGGGGAATGGCTACACCTTC

J gene: TRBJ1-5
V gene: TRBV19
clone size: few
D gene: TRBD1
CDR3 protein: CASSTDREQPQHF
CDR3 DNA: TGTGCCAGTAGTACGGACAGGGAGCAGCCCCAGCATTTT

J gene: TRBJ1-1
V gene: TRBV19
clone size: NA
D gene: NA
CDR3 protein: CASNTFAEAFF
CDR3 DNA: TGTGCCAGTAACACCTTCGCTGAAGCTTTCTTT

J gene: TRBJ2-3
V gene: TRBV30
clone size: once
D gene: NA
CDR3 protein: CAWSVQGGGAQYF
CDR3 DNA: TGTGCCTGGAGTGTGCAGGGAGGAGGAGCGCAGTATTTT

J gene: TRBJ2-1
V gene: TRBV5-1
clone size: NA
D gene: TRBD1
CDR3 protein: CASSLGGTGYYNEQFF
CDR3 DNA: TGCGCCAGCAGCTTGGGGGGGACAGGTTACTACAATGAGCAGTTCTTC

J gene: TRBJ1-4
V gene: TRBV19
clone size: NA
D gene: TRBD1
CDR3 protein: CASSPALGTANEKLFF
CDR3 DNA: TGTGCCAGTAGCCCAGCCCTGGGGACAGCTAATGAAAAACTGTTTTTT

J gene: TRBJ1-5
V gene: TRBV7-2
clone size: NA
D gene: NA
CDR3 protein: CASSPGQFNQPQHF
CDR3 DNA: TGTGCCAGCAGTCCCGGACAGTTCAATCAGCCCCAGCATTTT

J gene: TRBJ1-4
V gene: TRBV6-6
clone size: NA
D gene: TRBD1
CDR3 protein: CASSLDRGGVEKLFF
CDR3 DNA: TGTGCCAGCAGTCTGGACAGGGGAGGAGTAGAAAAACTGTTTTTT